Each of the 12 T cell receptor beta chains below was sequenced from the same sample in a study of T cell changes during pregnancy in multiple sclerosis. Libraries were prepared by immunoSEQ multiplex PCR; TCRdb keeps only in-frame clonotypes and omits some of them. The sample lists tens of thousands of clones, about 96% occurring once. This specimen consisted of peripheral blood, obtained in the second trimester of pregnancy. The receptors derive from a female donor with multiple sclerosis, enrolled in a pregnancy study.

V gene TRBV11-2 combines with J gene TRBJ2-1; D call uncertain. This CDR3 is 13 amino acids long. The V gene lost 3 bases and the J gene lost 3 bases, with 6 bases spanning the gap. Germline CDR1 SGHAT, CDR2 FQNNGV. The CDR3 DNA reads as TGTGCCAGCAGCTTTAACTACTACAATGAGCAGTTCTTC. Encoded protein: CASSFNYYNEQFF.

The rearrangement uses TRBV4-2 and TRBJ2-1; 7 nucleotides align to TRBD2. V lost 1 base to trimming and J lost 7 bases; unmatched junction nucleotides: 19. Per germline, CDR1 LGHNA and CDR2 YNFKEQ. CDR3 length: 19 amino acids. In nucleotides, the CDR3 is TGTGCCAGCAGCCAAGTCGTGGGAGGGGCCACCGGTTGGGATAATGAGCAGTTCTTC. Protein: CASSQVVGGATGWDNEQFF.

The chain is built from TRBV7-2 and TRBJ2-5; tentative D call: TRBD1 (5 bases). Looked up from germline, CDR1 is SGHTA and CDR2 is FQGNSA. Trimming took off 3 bases at V and 5 bases at J, with 10 bases between the two ends. This CDR3 region has 13 residues. CDR3 loop: CASSFRAWETQYF. CDR3 bases: TGTGCCAGCAGCTTCAGGGCCTGGGAGACCCAGTACTTC.

CDR3 in DNA: TGTGCCAGCAGTTCCCGACAGGTTGGAAACACCATATATTTT. Encoded protein: CASSSRQVGNTIYF. The chain has TRBV28 and TRBJ1-3, with D perhaps matching TRBD1 (6 bases). Trimming left V 4 bases short and J 3 bases short, with 10 bases between. CDR1 and CDR2 (germline): MDHEN, SYDVKM. The length of the CDR3 is 14 residues.

This chain joins TRBV19 and TRBJ1-3; tentative D call: TRBD1 (5 bases). V gave up 3 bases and J gave up 0 bases, with 6 bases separating them. Germline CDR1 and CDR2: LNHDA and SQIVND (reference sequence). This CDR3 spans 14 amino acids. The CDR3 DNA follows: TGTGCCAGTAGTATTACAGGCTCTGGAAACACCATATATTTT. Translating it yields CASSITGSGNTIYF.

This clone was observed once. This chain links TRBV5-1 with TRBJ2-7; D is perhaps TRBD2 (6 bases). The CDR3 spans 14 residues. V was cut by 4 bases and J by 4 bases, with 15 bases left in between. The V gene's germline CDR1 is SGHRS and CDR2 YFSETQ. CDR3 protein: CASSRSGESYEQYF. The DNA of the CDR3 is TGCGCCAGCAGCCGTAGCGGAGAATCTTACGAGCAGTACTTC.

The J gene is TRBJ2-2, the V gene TRBV6-1, with a possible D match to TRBD1 (7 bases). The CDR3 is made up of 20 amino acids. Per germline, CDR1 MNHNS and CDR2 SASEGT. V was trimmed by 4 bases and J by 1 base, leaving 25 bases between them. CDR3 amino acids: CASSGPSGGVAEVNTGELFF. For the CDR3, the DNA is TGTGCCAGCAGTGGGCCCTCAGGGGGAGTAGCGGAGGTGAACACCGGGGAGCTGTTTTTT.

V is TRBV2 and J is TRBJ1-1, with unresolved D. Germline loops: CDR1 SNHLY, CDR2 FYNNEI. The CDR3 consists of 11 residues. V was cut by 10 bases and J by 2 bases, with 8 bases left in between. CDR3 protein: CANQDNTEAFF. CDR3 in DNA: TGTGCCAATCAGGATAACACTGAAGCTTTCTTT. The full variable domain, rest sourced from reference TRBV2 and TRBJ1-1, is EPEVTQTPSHQVTQMGQEVILRCVPISNHLYFYWYRQILGQKVEFLVSFYNNEISEKSEIFDDQFSVERPDGSNFTLKIRSTKLEDSAMYFCANQDNTEAFFGQGTRLTVV.

The genes are TRBV7-2 and TRBJ1-2, with D possibly being TRBD1 (5 bases). Germline CDR1 SGHTA, CDR2 FQGNSA. Trimming pared 7 bases from V and 8 bases from J, leaving 14 bases between. This CDR3 has 12 residues. The CDR3: CASTGGDRGYTF. As DNA, the CDR3 is TGTGCCAGCACCGGAGGGGATAGAGGCTACACCTTC.

The rearrangement joins TRBV29-1 to TRBJ2-1; D remains unclear. Trimming shortened V by 1 base and J by 5 bases, and 3 bases separated the two germline ends. The germline gives CDR1 SQVTM, CDR2 ANQGSEA. The CDR3 length is 11 residues. In nucleotides, the CDR3 is TGCAGCGTTGAAGCAGACAATGAGCAGTTCTTC. Amino acids: CSVEADNEQFF.

The chain combines TRBV20-1 with TRBJ1-1; tentatively, D is TRBD1 (6 bases). The germline CDR1 and CDR2 sequences are DFQATT and SNEGSKA (reference sequence). Deletions cut 4 bases from V and 10 bases from J, with 13 bases between. The CDR3 sequence is 11 residues long. The CDR3 here is CSATKQGRAFF. The DNA of the CDR3 is TGCAGTGCTACCAAACAGGGTAGAGCTTTCTTT.

V gene TRBV5-1 combines with J gene TRBJ2-7, with 7 nucleotides matching TRBD1. Trimming cost V 4 bases and J 0 bases; bases outside gene matches: 4. Germline CDR1 SGHRS, CDR2 YFSETQ. The CDR3 has 14 amino acids. CDR3 loop: CASSADRSSYEQYF. The CDR3 DNA reads TGCGCCAGCAGCGCGGACAGGAGCTCCTACGAGCAGTACTTC. The variable domain in full, completed from reference TRBV5-1 and TRBJ2-7, reads KAGVTQTPRYLIKTRGQQVTLSCSPISGHRSVSWYQQTPGQGLQFLFEYFSETQRNKGNFPGRFSGRQFSNSRSEMNVSTLELGDSALYLCASSADRSSYEQYFGPGTRLTVT.